This T cell receptor (beta chain) stems from a study of memory CD4+ T cells and cytomegalovirus serostatus. Original handling: Out-of-frame sequences were removed, leaving roughly 2.1 million distinct TCRbeta sequences. Measured with immunoSEQ multiplex PCR; TCRdb has only the in-frame clones, and not every one. From that table come the V and J calls and clone size; the DNA was used to work out D and trimming. The table lists around 53,000 clones, 65% to 80% of them singletons. Single viable CD3+CD4+CD8-CD45RO+ cells were sorted as the memory CD4+ T cells. V shed 3 bases and J shed 7 bases, with 22 bases lying between them. CDR1 and CDR2 (germline): SGHNT, YYREEE (reference sequence). The CDR3 runs to 16 residues.

The sample consisted of memory CD4+ T cells from blood. V usage is TRBV5-4 and J usage is TRBJ1-2; D is perhaps TRBD1 (5 bases). The receptor's source is an adult in good health and CMV-seropositive. CDR3 DNA: TGTGCCAGCAGCTCGCAAGCGGGGGGAGGAGTGGGTGGCTACACCTTC. Its translation: CASSSQAGGGVGGYTF. The whole variable domain, filled in from reference TRBV5-4 and TRBJ1-2, reads ETGVTQSPTHLIKTRGQQVTLRCSSQSGHNTVSWYQQALGQGPQFIFQYYREEENGRGNFPPRFSGLQFPNYSSELNVNALELDDSALYLCASSSQAGGGVGGYTFGSGTRLTVV.